Shown below are 11 T cell receptor beta chains from a single sample sequenced in a study of T cell responses to AZD1222 COVID-19 vaccine. Clones were sequenced by immunoSEQ multiplex PCR, and TCRdb holds only the in-frame ones, with some missing. The table shows 210,000 or so clones, with 85% to 95% occurring only once. Specimen: peripheral blood, collected on day 0 of MenACWY control vaccination. The source of these receptors is an adult in good health.

This chain joins TRBV30 and TRBJ1-4, with a tentative D call TRBD1 (6 bases). The CDR3 is 15 residues long. Germline V CDR1 and CDR2: GTSNPN, SVGIG (reference sequence). Trimming shortened V by 2 bases and J by 5 bases, and 15 bases separated the two germline ends. The CDR3 loop reads CAWSPGGGLNEKLFF. The DNA of the CDR3 is TGTGCCTGGAGTCCCGGGGGGGGGCTCAATGAAAAACTGTTTTTT.

The rearrangement uses TRBV18 and TRBJ2-7; D is ambiguous. V gave up 2 bases and J gave up 2 bases, with 10 bases separating them. This CDR3 has 14 residues. In germline, CDR1 is KGHSH, CDR2 LQKENI. The DNA of the CDR3 is TGTGCCAGCTCACCATCCTCAGCGACCTACGAGCAGTACTTC. Residues: CASSPSSATYEQYF.

This clone was detected once. This chain links TRBV5-6 with TRBJ2-7; maybe TRBD1 (5 bases). V was pared by 5 bases and J by 5 bases, with 14 bases between. Germline V gives CDR1 SGHDT, CDR2 YYEEEE. CDR3 size: 13 residues. Written as DNA, the CDR3 is TGTGCCAGCAGAGCCGTCAGCAGGGACGAGCAGTACTTC. It translates to CASRAVSRDEQYF.

This chain links TRBV7-2 with TRBJ2-1, with 9 positions matching TRBD1. Germline CDR1 and CDR2: SGHTA and FQGNSA. The CDR3 sequence is 16 residues long. The V and J ends lost 5 bases and 7 bases, in that order; junction bases with no gene match: 12. The CDR3 sequence: CASSRTPGQGLNEQFF. In DNA form, the CDR3 reads TGTGCCAGCAGCCGGACCCCGGGACAGGGTTTAAATGAGCAGTTCTTC. Full variable domain (rest looked up from reference TRBV7-2 and TRBJ2-1): GAGVSQSPSNKVTEKGKDVELRCDPISGHTALYWYRQSLGQGLEFLIYFQGNSAPDKSGLPSDRFSAERTGGSVSTLTIQRTQQEDSAVYLCASSRTPGQGLNEQFFGPGTRLTVL.

The chain uses TRBV28 and TRBJ1-5, with D possibly TRBD1 on 6 matching bases. The CDR3 totals 15 residues. Between the trimmed V and J ends, which lost 1 base and 6 bases, there was a span of 13 bases. In germline, CDR1 is MDHEN, CDR2 SYDVKM. The CDR3 DNA reads as TGTGCCAGCAGTTTATCGGGGGGCTGGGGTCAGCCCCAGCATTTT. The encoded protein is CASSLSGGWGQPQHF.

The chain has TRBV11-2 and TRBJ2-5; 7 nucleotides line up with TRBD1. Germline V gene sequence: CDR1 SGHAT, CDR2 FQNNGV. CDR3 length: 17 residues. V trimming: 0 bases; J trimming: 1 base; junction bases outside the gene matches: 8. The CDR3 DNA follows: TGTGCCAGCAGCTTAGATTGGCTGGACAGGAGCCAAGAGACCCAGTACTTC. It translates to CASSLDWLDRSQETQYF.

The chain has TRBV12-5 and TRBJ2-2; 7 positions match TRBD2. V trimming: 1 base; J trimming: 6 bases; junction bases outside the gene matches: 11. The CDR3 loop spans 17 amino acids. Per the germline V gene, CDR1 is LGHNT and CDR2 is FRNRAP. The CDR3 region is CASGLAPPEGRAGELFF. The CDR3, as DNA: TGTGCTAGTGGTTTGGCCCCACCAGAGGGGAGGGCCGGGGAGCTGTTTTTT.

The chain links TRBV19 to TRBJ2-3; D unresolved. Trimming removed 1 base from V and 0 bases from J, with 8 bases in between. CDR3 length: 15 residues. The germline V gene encodes CDR1 LNHDA and CDR2 SQIVND (reference sequence). In DNA, the CDR3 is TGTGCCAGTAGTATAGCCCTTCCCAGCACAGATACGCAGTATTTT. This gives the protein CASSIALPSTDTQYF.

V gene TRBV20-1 combines with J gene TRBJ1-1, with D hard to call. Germline CDR1 and CDR2: DFQATT and SNEGSKA (reference sequence). V gave up 8 bases and J gave up 5 bases, with 12 bases separating them. The CDR3 is 11 amino acids. CDR3 in DNA: TGCAGTCTCCACCCGAGGACTGAAGCTTTCTTT. This codes for CSLHPRTEAFF.

The V and J genes are TRBV19 and TRBJ2-2; D is unresolved. Germline V CDR1 and CDR2: LNHDA, SQIVND (reference sequence). The CDR3 is made up of 16 amino acids. V lost 3 bases and J lost 5, with 16 bases in between. CDR3 coding DNA: TGTGCCAGTAGTATTGGGCGGAGAATACCTACCGGGGAGCTGTTTTTT. As protein: CASSIGRRIPTGELFF.

The gene calls are TRBV30 and TRBJ1-1; perhaps TRBD1 as D (5 bases). The germline CDR1 and CDR2 sequences are GTSNPN and SVGIG (reference sequence). The CDR3 has 13 residues. V lost 4 bases, J lost 4 bases, and 13 bases lay in between. The CDR3 here is CAWTDSRGTEAFF. The CDR3 DNA reads TGTGCCTGGACCGACAGCCGGGGCACTGAAGCTTTCTTT.